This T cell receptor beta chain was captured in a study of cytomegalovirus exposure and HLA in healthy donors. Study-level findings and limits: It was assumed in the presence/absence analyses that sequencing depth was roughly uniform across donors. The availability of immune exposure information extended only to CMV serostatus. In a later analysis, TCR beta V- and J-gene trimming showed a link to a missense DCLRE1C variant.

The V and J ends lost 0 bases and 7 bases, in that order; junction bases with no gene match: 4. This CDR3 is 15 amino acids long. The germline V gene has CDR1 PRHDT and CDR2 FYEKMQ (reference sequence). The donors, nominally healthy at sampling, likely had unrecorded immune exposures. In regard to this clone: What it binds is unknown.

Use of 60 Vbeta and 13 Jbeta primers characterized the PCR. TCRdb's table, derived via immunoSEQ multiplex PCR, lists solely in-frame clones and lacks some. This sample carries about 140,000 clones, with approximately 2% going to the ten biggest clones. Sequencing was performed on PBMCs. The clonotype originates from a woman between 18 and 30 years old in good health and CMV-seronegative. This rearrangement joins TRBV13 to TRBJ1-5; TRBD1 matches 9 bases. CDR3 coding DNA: TGTGCCAGCAGCTTAGGACAGGGGGCAGGCCAGCCCCAGCATTTT. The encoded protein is CASSLGQGAGQPQHF.